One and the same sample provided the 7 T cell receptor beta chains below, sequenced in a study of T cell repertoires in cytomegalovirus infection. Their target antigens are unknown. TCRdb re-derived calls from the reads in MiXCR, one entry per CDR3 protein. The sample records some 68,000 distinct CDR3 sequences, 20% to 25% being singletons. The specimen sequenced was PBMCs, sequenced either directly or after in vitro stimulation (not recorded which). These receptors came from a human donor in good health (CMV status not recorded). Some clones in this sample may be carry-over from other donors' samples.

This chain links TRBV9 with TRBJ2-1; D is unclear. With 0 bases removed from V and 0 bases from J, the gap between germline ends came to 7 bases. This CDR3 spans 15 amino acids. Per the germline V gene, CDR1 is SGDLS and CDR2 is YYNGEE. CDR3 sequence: CASSVETNSYNEQFF. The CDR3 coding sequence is TGTGCCAGCAGCGTAGAGACGAACTCCTACAATGAGCAGTTCTTC.

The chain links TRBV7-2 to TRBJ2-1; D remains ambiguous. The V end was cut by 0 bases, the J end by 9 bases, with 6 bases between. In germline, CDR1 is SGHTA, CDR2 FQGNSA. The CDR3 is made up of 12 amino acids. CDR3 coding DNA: TGTGCCAGCAGCTTAGCTTCTAGTGAGCAGTTCTTC. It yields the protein CASSLASSEQFF.

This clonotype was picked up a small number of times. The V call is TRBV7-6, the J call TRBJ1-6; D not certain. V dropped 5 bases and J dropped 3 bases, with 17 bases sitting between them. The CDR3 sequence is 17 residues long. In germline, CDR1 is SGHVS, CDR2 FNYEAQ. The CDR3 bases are TGTGCCAGCAGCAATCCGGCAGCGACTATCTATAATTCACCCCTCCACTTT. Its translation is CASSNPAATIYNSPLHF. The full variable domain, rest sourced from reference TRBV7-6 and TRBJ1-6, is GAGVSQSPRYKVTKRGQDVALRCDPISGHVSLYWYRQALGQGPEFLTYFNYEAQQDKSGLPNDRFSAERPEGSISTLTIQRTEQRDSAMYRCASSNPAATIYNSPLHFGNGTRLTVT.

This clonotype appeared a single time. The CDR3 loop reads CASSPTPQGNIQYF. The CDR3 nucleotides read TGTGCCAGCAGCCCGACGCCTCAAGGAAACATTCAGTACTTC. This sequence joins TRBV28 and TRBJ2-4; D remains unclear. V was clipped by 6 bases and J by 6 bases, with 15 bases between them. CDR1 is MDHEN and CDR2 is SYDVKM in the germline V gene. The CDR3 is 14 amino acids.

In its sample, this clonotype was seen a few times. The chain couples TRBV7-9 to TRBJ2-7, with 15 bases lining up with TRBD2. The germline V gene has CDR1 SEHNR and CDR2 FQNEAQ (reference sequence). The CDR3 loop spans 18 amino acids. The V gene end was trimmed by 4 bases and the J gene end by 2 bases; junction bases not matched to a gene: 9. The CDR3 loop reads CASSWGLAGGELPYEQYF. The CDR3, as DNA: TGTGCCAGCAGCTGGGGACTAGCGGGAGGAGAGCTTCCCTACGAGCAGTACTTC.

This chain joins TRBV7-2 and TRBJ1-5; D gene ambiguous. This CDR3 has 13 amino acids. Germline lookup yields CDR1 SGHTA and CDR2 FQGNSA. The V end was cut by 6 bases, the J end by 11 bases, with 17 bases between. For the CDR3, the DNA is TGTGCCAGCAGTCCGGGATCCGCCGAGGCCCAGCATTTT. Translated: CASSPGSAEAQHF.

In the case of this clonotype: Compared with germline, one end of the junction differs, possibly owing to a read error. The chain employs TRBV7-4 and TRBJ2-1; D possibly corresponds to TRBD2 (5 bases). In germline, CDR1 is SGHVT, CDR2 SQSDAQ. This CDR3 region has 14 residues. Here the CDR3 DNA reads TGTGCCAACAGCTTAGCGAGGAGGTACAATGAGCAGTTCTTC. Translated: CANSLARRYNEQFF.